These 8 T cell receptor beta chains originate from one sample sequenced in a study of blood T cell repertoires in COVID-19 (dated by TCRdb to the early 2020s). Libraries were built with the immunoSEQ multiplex PCR assay. In TCRdb, the immuneACCESS table is reduced to in-frame sequences with V and J assigned. These tables do not hold every clone; where another copy was compared, an unresolved V gene accounts for under half, and the others remain unexplained. In this sample the table shows approximately 270,000 clones, approximately 90% of which occur a single time. More than 0.75% of the sample is taken by the ten largest. The sample was peripheral blood. The receptors originated from a man younger than 45 with acute or convalescent COVID-19.

The chain links TRBV4-1 to TRBJ2-3; 9 nucleotides align to TRBD1. V lost 4 bases and J lost 8; bases outside the gene matches: 19. The CDR3 sequence is 18 residues long. The germline V gene has CDR1 MGHRA and CDR2 YSYEKL. CDR3 in amino acids: CASSRSGTGRGELATQYF. The CDR3 DNA reads as TGCGCCAGCAGCCGGTCCGGGACAGGGAGGGGAGAACTGGCTACGCAGTATTTT.

The chain couples TRBV3-1 (or the pseudogene TRBV3-2) to TRBJ2-6, with TRBD2 matching over 9 bases. CDR1 LGHDT and CDR2 YNNKEL come from the germline V gene (reference sequence). The CDR3 length is 17 residues. Trimming took 3 bases from V and 0 from J; bases not matched to a gene: 3. The CDR3 spells CASSHSAGGSGANVLTF. The CDR3 nucleotides read TGTGCCAGCAGCCACTCAGCGGGGGGCTCTGGGGCCAACGTCCTGACTTTC.

The V call is TRBV27, the J call TRBJ1-2; 11 positions match TRBD1. Germline trimming cut 7 bases from V and 4 bases from J; bases unmatched to any gene: 8. CDR1 MNHEY and CDR2 SMNVEV come from the germline V gene (reference sequence). CDR3 length: 15 amino acids. The CDR3 region is CASTWTGGGFYGYTF. In DNA form, the CDR3 reads TGTGCCAGCACCTGGACAGGGGGCGGCTTCTATGGCTACACCTTC.

The V gene is TRBV9, the J gene TRBJ1-1; no clear D gene. CDR1 and CDR2 (germline): SGDLS, YYNGEE. Trimming removed 0 bases from V and 0 bases from J, with 12 bases in between. The length of the CDR3 is 16 residues. CDR3 in amino acids: CASSVAVGGMNTEAFF. CDR3 sequence (DNA): TGTGCCAGCAGCGTAGCGGTTGGAGGGATGAACACTGAAGCTTTCTTT.

The rearrangement uses TRBV5-6 and TRBJ2-1; D might be TRBD2 (6 bases). The CDR3 totals 14 residues. Trimming left V 4 bases short and J 1 base short, with 9 bases between. Germline V lookup: CDR1 SGHDT, CDR2 YYEEEE. The DNA for the CDR3 is TGTGCCAGCAGCCGGGGGAAATCCTACAATGAGCAGTTCTTC. Amino acid sequence: CASSRGKSYNEQFF.

The rearrangement uses TRBV30 and TRBJ2-3; 7 positions agree with TRBD2. This CDR3 has 15 residues. Losses at the gene ends were 4 bases for V and 0 bases for J; bases not matched to a gene: 7. The germline CDR1 and CDR2 sequences are GTSNPN and SVGIG (reference sequence). The CDR3 coding sequence is TGTGCCTGGACTAGCGGAACCTATAGCACAGATACGCAGTATTTT. Protein sequence: CAWTSGTYSTDTQYF.

The table lists this clone with a count of one. The chain is built from TRBV19 and TRBJ1-1, with D possibly matching TRBD1 (5 bases). The germline gives CDR1 LNHDA, CDR2 SQIVND (reference sequence). The ends were cut back, 3 bases at V and 11 bases at J, with 13 bases in the middle. CDR3 length: 12 residues. The CDR3 DNA reads as TGTGCCAGTAGTATGGGACTCACTTACGCTTTCTTT. Translating gives CASSMGLTYAFF.

V is TRBV6-5 and J is TRBJ1-3, with a possible D match to TRBD1 (5 bases). The CDR3 consists of 14 residues. V was trimmed by 10 bases and J by 0 bases, leaving 13 bases between them. Germline CDR1 and CDR2: MNHEY and SVGAGI. The CDR3 coding sequence is TGTGCCACCTCGACAGTGAGCTCTGGAAACACCATATATTTT. This encodes CATSTVSSGNTIYF.